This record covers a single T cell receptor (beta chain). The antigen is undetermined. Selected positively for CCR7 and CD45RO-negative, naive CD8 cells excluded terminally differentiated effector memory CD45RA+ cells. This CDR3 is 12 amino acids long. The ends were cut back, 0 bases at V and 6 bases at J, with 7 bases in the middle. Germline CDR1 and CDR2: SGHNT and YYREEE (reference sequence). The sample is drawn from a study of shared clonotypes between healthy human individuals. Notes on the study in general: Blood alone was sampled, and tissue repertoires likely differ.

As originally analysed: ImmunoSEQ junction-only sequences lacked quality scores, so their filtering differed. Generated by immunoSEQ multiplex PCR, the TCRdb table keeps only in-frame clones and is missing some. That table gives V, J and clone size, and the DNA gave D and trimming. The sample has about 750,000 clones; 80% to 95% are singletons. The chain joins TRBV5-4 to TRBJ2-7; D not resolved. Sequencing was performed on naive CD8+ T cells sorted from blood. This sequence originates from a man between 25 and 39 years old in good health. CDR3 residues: CASSLVGLEQYF. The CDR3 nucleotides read TGTGCCAGCAGCTTGGTGGGCCTCGAGCAGTACTTC.